Listed here is a single T cell receptor (beta chain). This sample is drawn from a study of blood T cell repertoires in COVID-19. Study context: The samples span acute and convalescent COVID-19 from the United States, Italy and Spain. The analysed material was cDNA or gDNA that came from T cells, B-cell-depleted T cells, or PBMCs.

Per the original data handling: Amplification with reference gene primers provided the estimates of nucleated cell counts. The data were produced by immunoSEQ multiplex PCR, yet TCRdb's version contains in-frame clones alone and is incomplete. The D gene and trimming were derived from the DNA, and the V and J assignments and clone size from that table. The table shows about 100,000 clones, with 80% occurring only once. There are 14 residues in the CDR3. The germline CDR1 and CDR2 sequences are SGDLS and YYNGEE. Trimming cost V 4 bases and J 4 bases, with 14 bases left between them. This chain uses TRBV9 with TRBJ2-5; possibly TRBD1 for D (5 bases). This TCR was recovered from a woman in her 70s with acute or convalescent COVID-19. The sample comprised peripheral blood. The CDR3 bases are TGTGCCAGCAGCCAAGGACATTGGGGAGAGACCCAGTACTTC. Translated, it gives CASSQGHWGETQYF.